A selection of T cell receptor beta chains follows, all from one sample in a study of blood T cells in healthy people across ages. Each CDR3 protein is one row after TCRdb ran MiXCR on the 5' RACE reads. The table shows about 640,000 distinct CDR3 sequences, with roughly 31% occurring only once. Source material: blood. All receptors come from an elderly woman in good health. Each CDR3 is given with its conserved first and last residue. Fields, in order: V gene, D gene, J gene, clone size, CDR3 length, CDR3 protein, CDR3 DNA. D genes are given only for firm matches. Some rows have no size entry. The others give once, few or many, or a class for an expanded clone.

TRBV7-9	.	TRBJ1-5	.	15	CASSLMGGDNQPQHF	TGTGCCAGCAGCTTAATGGGGGGGGACAATCAGCCCCAGCATTTT
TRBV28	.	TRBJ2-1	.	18	CASSREVIGARQDNEQFF	TGTGCCAGCAGCCGTGAGGTCATAGGGGCTAGGCAGGACAATGAGCAGTTCTTC
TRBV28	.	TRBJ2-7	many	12	CASSFSRGEQYF	TGTGCCAGCAGTTTCAGCAGGGGAGAGCAGTACTTC
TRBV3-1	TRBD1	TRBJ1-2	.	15	CASSHRQGLGNGYTF	TGTGCCAGCAGCCACCGACAGGGGCTAGGGAATGGCTACACCTTC
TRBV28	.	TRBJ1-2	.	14	CASSFLHPPYGYTF	TGTGCCAGCAGTTTCTTACATCCACCCTATGGCTACACCTTC
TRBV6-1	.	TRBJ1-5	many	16	CASSEGTTRANQPQHF	TGTGCCAGCAGTGAAGGTACAACACGGGCGAATCAGCCCCAGCATTTT
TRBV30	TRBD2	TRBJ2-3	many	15	CAWSPQRGGADTQYF	TGTGCCTGGAGTCCCCAGCGGGGGGGAGCAGATACGCAGTATTTT
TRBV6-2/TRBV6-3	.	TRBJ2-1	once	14	CASSYRGEDNEQFF	TGTGCCAGCAGTTACCGCGGGGAGGACAATGAGCAGTTCTTC
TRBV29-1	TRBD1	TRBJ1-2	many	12	CSVDRDSYGYTF	TGCAGCGTGGACCGGGACAGCTATGGCTACACCTTC
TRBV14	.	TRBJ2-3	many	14	CASSQGSGADTQYF	TGTGCCAGCAGCCAAGGTTCGGGGGCAGATACGCAGTATTTT
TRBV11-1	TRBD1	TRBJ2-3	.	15	CASSRGQGYTDTQYF	TGTGCCAGCAGCCGGGGACAGGGCTACACAGATACGCAGTATTTT
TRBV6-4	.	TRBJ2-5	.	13	CASSEIRGETQYF	TGTGCCAGCAGTGAAATTAGGGGAGAGACCCAGTACTTC
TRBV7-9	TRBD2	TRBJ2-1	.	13	CASLAGGRNEQFF	TGTGCCAGCCTAGCGGGGGGGCGGAATGAGCAGTTCTTC
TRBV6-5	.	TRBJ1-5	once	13	CASSPDYNQPQHF	TGTGCCAGCAGTCCAGATTACAATCAGCCCCAGCATTTT
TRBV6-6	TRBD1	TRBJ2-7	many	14	CASSGRDRAYEQYF	TGTGCCAGCAGTGGCCGGGACAGGGCCTACGAGCAGTACTTC
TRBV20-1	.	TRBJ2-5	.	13	CSATLPAEETQYF	TGCAGTGCTACTCTCCCAGCCGAAGAGACCCAGTACTTC
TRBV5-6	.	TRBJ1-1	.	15	CASSFFQQFNTEAFF	TGTGCCAGCAGCTTTTTCCAACAGTTTAACACTGAAGCTTTCTTT
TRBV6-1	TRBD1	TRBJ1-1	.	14	CASSVTGLLTEAFF	TGTGCCAGCAGTGTGACAGGGTTGCTCACTGAAGCTTTCTTT
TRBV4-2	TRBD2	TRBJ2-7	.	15	CASSQGSLAGVEQYF	TGTGCCAGCAGCCAAGGGTCCTTAGCGGGGGTCGAGCAGTACTTC
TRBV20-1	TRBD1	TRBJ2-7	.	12	CSAQDREYEQYF	TGCAGTGCTCAGGACAGGGAGTATGAGCAGTACTTC
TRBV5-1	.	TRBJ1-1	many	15	CASSLAGGLNTEAFF	TGTGCCAGCAGCTTAGCGGGGGGGTTGAACACTGAAGCTTTCTTT
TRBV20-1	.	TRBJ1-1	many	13	CSAQRLGRTEAFF	TGCAGTGCTCAAAGACTCGGGAGAACTGAAGCTTTCTTT
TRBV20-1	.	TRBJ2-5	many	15	CSATSQTGVGETQYF	TGCAGTGCTACCTCCCAAACGGGGGTAGGAGAGACCCAGTACTTC
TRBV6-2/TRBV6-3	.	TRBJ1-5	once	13	CASSYPGRGLQHF	TGTGCCAGCAGTTACCCGGGCCGGGGGCTCCAGCATTTT
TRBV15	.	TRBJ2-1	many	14	CATSRSQGNSEQFF	TGTGCCACCAGCAGATCCCAGGGAAATAGTGAGCAGTTCTTC
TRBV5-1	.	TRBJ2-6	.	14	CASSLFPGANVPAF	TGCGCCAGCAGCTTGTTTCCCGGGGCCAACGTCCCGGCTTTC
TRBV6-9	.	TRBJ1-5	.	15	CASSYRVRGNQPQHF	TGTGCCAGCAGTTACAGGGTGCGAGGCAATCAGCCCCAGCATTTT
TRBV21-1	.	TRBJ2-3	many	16	CASSKGPDRGTDTQYF	TGTGCCAGCAGCAAAGGGCCGGACCGAGGGACAGATACGCAGTATTTT
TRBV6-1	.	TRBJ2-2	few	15	CASTIRDANTGELFF	TGTGCCAGCACCATCAGGGACGCGAACACCGGGGAGCTGTTTTTT
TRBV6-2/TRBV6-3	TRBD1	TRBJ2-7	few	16	CASRTAFGTGAYEQYF	TGTGCCAGCCGCACGGCGTTCGGGACAGGTGCCTACGAGCAGTACTTC
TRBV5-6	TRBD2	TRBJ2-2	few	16	CASSLASGVYTGELFF	TGTGCCAGCAGCTTGGCTAGCGGGGTGTACACCGGGGAGCTGTTTTTT
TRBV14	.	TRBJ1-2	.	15	CASSQFRTANYGYTF	TGTGCCAGCAGCCAATTTCGGACAGCTAACTATGGCTACACCTTC
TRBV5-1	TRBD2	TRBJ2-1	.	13	CASSARGYNEQFF	TGCGCCAGCAGCGCGCGGGGGTACAATGAGCAGTTCTTC
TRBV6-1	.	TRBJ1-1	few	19	CASSVTIMQGMWMNTEAFF	TGTGCCAGCAGTGTTACCATAATGCAGGGGATGTGGATGAACACTGAAGCTTTCTTT
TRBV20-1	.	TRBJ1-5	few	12	CSANPSNQPQHF	TGCAGTGCCAACCCGTCAAACCAGCCCCAGCATTTT
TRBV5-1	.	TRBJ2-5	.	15	CASSLAASPQETQYF	TGCGCCAGCAGCTTGGCTGCTAGCCCCCAAGAGACCCAGTACTTC
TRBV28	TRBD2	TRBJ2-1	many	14	CATHSSGGINEQFF	TGTGCCACCCACTCTAGCGGGGGTATAAATGAGCAGTTCTTC
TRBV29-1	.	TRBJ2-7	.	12	CSVADTSYEQYF	TGCAGCGTTGCGGACACGTCCTACGAGCAGTACTTC
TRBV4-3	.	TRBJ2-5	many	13	CASSQEVLGEQYF	TGCGCCAGCAGCCAAGAAGTATTGGGGGAGCAGTACTTC
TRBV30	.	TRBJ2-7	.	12	CAWSETSFEQYF	TGTGCCTGGAGCGAAACTAGCTTCGAGCAGTACTTC
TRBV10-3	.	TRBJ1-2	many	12	CAITGSNYGYTF	TGTGCCATCACCGGGTCCAACTATGGCTACACCTTC
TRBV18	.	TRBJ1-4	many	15	CASSPFLETNEKLFF	TGTGCCAGCTCACCGTTCCTTGAGACGAATGAAAAACTGTTTTTT
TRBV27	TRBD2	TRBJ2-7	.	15	CASTQAGDSYNEQYF	TGTGCCAGTACCCAAGCGGGGGACTCCTACAATGAGCAGTACTTC
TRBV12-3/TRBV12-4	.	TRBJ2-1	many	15	CASRSTSKGYNEQFF	TGTGCCAGCAGGAGTACTAGCAAGGGGTACAATGAGCAGTTCTTC
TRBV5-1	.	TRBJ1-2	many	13	CASSFVGQGGYTF	TGCGCCAGCAGCTTTGTGGGACAAGGTGGCTACACCTTC
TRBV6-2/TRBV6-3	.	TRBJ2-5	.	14	CASRVDGVSWTQYF	TGTGCCAGCAGAGTAGACGGAGTTTCATGGACCCAGTACTTC
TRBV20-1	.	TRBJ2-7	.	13	CSARGGLYNEQYF	TGCAGTGCTAGGGGGGGACTTTACAATGAGCAGTACTTC
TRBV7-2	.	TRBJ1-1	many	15	CASTSGVARNTEAFF	TGTGCCAGCACCTCGGGGGTTGCGAGGAACACTGAAGCTTTCTTT
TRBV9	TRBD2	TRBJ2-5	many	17	CASSAGGSGGRQETQYF	TGTGCCAGCAGCGCGGGGGGCTCGGGGGGGCGACAAGAGACCCAGTACTTC
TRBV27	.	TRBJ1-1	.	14	CVSSPRGGAAEAFF	TGTGTCAGCAGTCCCCGGGGAGGGGCGGCTGAAGCTTTCTTT
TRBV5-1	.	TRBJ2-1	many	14	CASSMAGDYNEQFF	TGCGCCAGCAGCATGGCGGGCGACTACAATGAGCAGTTCTTC
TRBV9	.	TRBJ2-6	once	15	CASSLMGFGDNVLTF	TGTGCCAGCAGTTTAATGGGGTTTGGGGACAACGTCCTGACTTTC
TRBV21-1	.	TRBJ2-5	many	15	CASSTWTGPRETQYF	TGTGCCAGCAGCACCTGGACAGGACCCAGAGAGACCCAGTACTTC
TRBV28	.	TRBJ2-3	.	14	CASSQGAITDTQYF	TGTGCCAGTAGTCAGGGCGCCATTACAGATACGCAGTATTTT
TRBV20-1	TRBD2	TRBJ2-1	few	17	CSARERARGFLGNEQFF	TGCAGTGCTAGAGAACGAGCGCGGGGGTTCCTTGGCAATGAGCAGTTCTTC
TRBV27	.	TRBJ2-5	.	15	CASSLARMGEETQYF	TGTGCCAGCAGTTTAGCGAGGATGGGAGAAGAGACCCAGTACTTC
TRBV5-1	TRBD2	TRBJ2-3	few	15	CASSGGLAATDTQYF	TGCGCCAGCAGCGGGGGACTAGCGGCAACAGATACGCAGTATTTT
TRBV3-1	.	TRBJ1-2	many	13	CASSQDPKYGYTF	TGTGCCAGCAGCCAAGATCCCAAGTATGGCTACACCTTC
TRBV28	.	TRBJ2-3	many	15	CASSHYTSRTDTQYF	TGTGCCAGCAGCCACTACACTAGTCGCACAGATACGCAGTATTTT
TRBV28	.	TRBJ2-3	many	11	CASSFRDAQYF	TGTGCCAGCAGTTTTAGGGATGCGCAGTATTTT